These 21 T cell receptor beta chains share one sample of origin, sequenced in a study of shared clonotypes between healthy human individuals. Libraries were prepared by immunoSEQ multiplex PCR; TCRdb keeps only in-frame clonotypes and omits some of them. Found here are some 2,100,000 clones, around 95% of them singletons; the top ten hold approximately 0.13%. Sequenced sample: naive CD4+ T cells sorted from blood. The subset is: CD45RA+ positively selected. These receptors were obtained from a man younger than 35 in good health.

Points on this clone: This sample also contains other DNA sequences that code for the same CDR3. The chain joins TRBV5-8 to TRBJ1-5; 10 bases map to TRBD1. Germline V gene sequence: CDR1 SGHTS, CDR2 YDEGEE. The CDR3 is made up of 16 amino acids. With V trimmed by 0 bases and J by 2 bases, 2 bases remained unmatched. The CDR3 protein is CASSLGTGGGNQPQHF. CDR3 bases: TGTGCCAGCAGCTTGGGGACAGGGGGGGGCAATCAGCCCCAGCATTTT.

The chain carries TRBV15 and TRBJ2-2; D not certain. Germline CDR1 and CDR2: LNHNV and YYDKDF (reference sequence). CDR3 length: 15 residues. V was trimmed by 0 bases and J by 4 bases, leaving 9 bases between them. In nucleotides, the CDR3 is TGTGCCACCAGCAGAGATTCCCGGAGCACCGGGGAGCTGTTTTTT. The encoded protein is CATSRDSRSTGELFF. Supplemented by reference TRBV15 and TRBJ2-2, the full variable domain reads DAMVIQNPRYQVTQFGKPVTLSCSQTLNHNVMYWYQQKSSQAPKLLFHYYDKDFNNEADTPDNFQSRRPNTSFCFLDIRSPGLGDTAMYLCATSRDSRSTGELFFGEGSRLTVL.

The chain employs TRBV30 and TRBJ1-6; the D gene is possibly TRBD1 (5 bases). The CDR3 loop spans 12 amino acids. V was pared by 4 bases and J by 9 bases, with 10 bases between. The germline gives CDR1 GTSNPN, CDR2 SVGIG (reference sequence). CDR3 DNA sequence: TGTGCCTGGACCTACGGGGGTTCACCCCTCCACTTT. Protein product: CAWTYGGSPLHF.

The V and J genes are TRBV29-1 and TRBJ2-3; TRBD2 matches at 9 bases. The germline V gene encodes CDR1 SQVTM and CDR2 ANQGSEA. This CDR3 comprises 15 residues. V dropped 3 bases and J dropped 8; count of bases not matched to a gene: 12. This CDR3 is CSVDGGRSSGTTQYF. In DNA form, the CDR3 reads TGCAGCGTTGATGGTGGGAGGTCTAGCGGGACTACGCAGTATTTT.

V is TRBV6-1 and J is TRBJ2-6; 11 bases map to TRBD1. V lost 3 bases and J lost 1; bases outside the gene matches: 2. The CDR3 length is 17 residues. Germline CDR1 MNHNS, CDR2 SASEGT. CDR3 loop: CASSEGQGVSGANVLTF. Written as DNA, the CDR3 is TGTGCCAGCAGTGAGGGACAGGGGGTATCTGGGGCCAACGTCCTGACTTTC.

The chain is built from TRBV15 and TRBJ2-7; D is unresolved. Trimming removed 3 bases at V and 12 bases at J, with 15 bases between. The CDR3 sequence is 12 residues long. Germline V gives CDR1 LNHNV, CDR2 YYDKDF (reference sequence). CDR3 sequence: CATSRDGLVPYF. As DNA, the CDR3 is TGTGCCACCAGCAGGGACGGGCTAGTTCCGTACTTC. Complete variable domain (other parts from reference TRBV15 and TRBJ2-7): DAMVIQNPRYQVTQFGKPVTLSCSQTLNHNVMYWYQQKSSQAPKLLFHYYDKDFNNEADTPDNFQSRRPNTSFCFLDIRSPGLGDTAMYLCATSRDGLVPYFGPGTRLTVT.

This chain uses TRBV6-6 with TRBJ2-3, with TRBD1 matching over 9 bases. V was pared by 6 bases and J by 1 base, with 2 bases of the junction left unmatched. Germline V CDR1 and CDR2: MNHNY, SVGAGI (reference sequence). This CDR3 spans 14 amino acids. DNA of the CDR3: TGTGCCAGCAGGCGGACAGGGGGCACAGATACGCAGTATTTT. Translation: CASRRTGGTDTQYF.

The V gene is TRBV10-3, the J gene TRBJ2-7; 10 bases align to TRBD2. CDR1 is ENHRY, CDR2 SYGVKD, per germline. V trimming: 10 bases; J trimming: 2 bases; junction bases outside the gene matches: 5. The CDR3 has 13 residues. The CDR3 nucleotides read TGTGCCAGCGGACTAGCGGAAACCTACGAGCAGTACTTC. Translation gives CASGLAETYEQYF.

V usage is TRBV19 and J usage is TRBJ1-1; 7 bases align to TRBD1. CDR3 size: 14 residues. The germline gives CDR1 LNHDA, CDR2 SQIVND (reference sequence). V trimming: 4 bases; J trimming: 6 bases; junction bases outside the gene matches: 8. The CDR3 nucleotides are TGTGCCAGTAGTACCCAGACAGGGTCAGCTGAAGCTTTCTTT. This translates into CASSTQTGSAEAFF.

V usage is TRBV4-3 and J usage is TRBJ2-3; a possible D gene is TRBD2 (5 bases). Germline V gives CDR1 LGHNA, CDR2 YSLEER. The CDR3 totals 13 residues. V lost 0 bases and J lost 15, with 16 bases in between. CDR3 region: CASSQDGGGALYF. The CDR3 DNA follows: TGCGCCAGCAGCCAAGACGGTGGAGGAGCACTATATTTT.

The chain recombines TRBV5-8 with TRBJ1-5; tentative D call: TRBD1 (5 bases). Between the trimmed V and J ends, which lost 0 bases and 3 bases, there was a span of 10 bases. The germline gives CDR1 SGHTS, CDR2 YDEGEE. The CDR3 loop spans 15 amino acids. The chain's CDR3 is CASSLGGTPNQPQHF. CDR3 DNA: TGTGCCAGCAGCTTGGGGGGGACCCCCAATCAGCCCCAGCATTTT. Filled out from reference TRBV5-8 and TRBJ1-5, the complete variable domain reads EAGVTQSPTHLIKTRGQQATLRCSPISGHTSVYWYQQALGLGLQFLLWYDEGEERNRGNFPPRFSGRQFPNYSSELNVNALELEDSALYLCASSLGGTPNQPQHFGDGTRLSIL.

The rearrangement uses TRBV7-2 and TRBJ2-1; possible D gene TRBD1, 5 bases. The CDR3 totals 15 residues. Between the trimmed V and J ends, which lost 1 base and 2 bases, there was a span of 9 bases. In germline, CDR1 is SGHTA, CDR2 FQGNSA. CDR3 nucleotide sequence: TGTGCCAGCAGCTTAGTGGCGGACACCTACAATGAGCAGTTCTTC. Residues: CASSLVADTYNEQFF.

A note on this clone: Within the sample, other DNA sequences also encode this same CDR3. This chain connects TRBV7-9 to TRBJ1-4; D not resolved. Trimming cost V 2 bases and J 0 bases, with 4 bases left between them. The CDR3 is 14 amino acids. Germline CDR1 reads SEHNR; CDR2 reads FQNEAQ (reference sequence). The CDR3 DNA reads as TGTGCCAGCAGCTTACAGACAACTAATGAAAAACTGTTTTTT. Translated, it gives CASSLQTTNEKLFF.

The chain is built from TRBV6-6 and TRBJ1-6, with D unclear. The CDR3 extends over 15 amino acids. V gave up 2 bases and J gave up 4 bases, with 9 bases separating them. Germline values: CDR1 MNHNY, CDR2 SVGAGI (reference sequence). CDR3 region: CASSYSQLYNSPLHF. The CDR3 DNA reads TGTGCCAGCAGTTACAGCCAGTTATATAATTCACCCCTCCACTTT.

With regard to this clone: The sample holds other DNA sequences that translate to the same CDR3. The gene calls are TRBV5-1 and TRBJ1-4; 9 bases are a match to TRBD1. The CDR3 spans 14 residues. J lost 5 bases, V lost 2 bases, and 1 base had no gene match. CDR1 SGHRS and CDR2 YFSETQ come from the germline V gene. CDR3 in DNA: TGCGCCAGCAGCTTTGGACAGGGGAATGAAAAACTGTTTTTT. This sequence encodes CASSFGQGNEKLFF. The complete variable domain, with remaining parts taken from reference TRBV5-1 and TRBJ1-4, reads KAGVTQTPRYLIKTRGQQVTLSCSPISGHRSVSWYQQTPGQGLQFLFEYFSETQRNKGNFPGRFSGRQFSNSRSEMNVSTLELGDSALYLCASSFGQGNEKLFFGSGTQLSVL.

This chain joins TRBV6-6 and TRBJ1-3; maybe TRBD1 (6 bases). Trimming shortened V by 4 bases and J by 2 bases, and 12 bases separated the two germline ends. CDR3 length: 15 residues. Germline V gene lookup returns CDR1 MNHNY and CDR2 SVGAGI (reference sequence). The CDR3 nucleotides are TGTGCCAGCAGTTCCCAGGGGAAGACTGGAAACACCATATATTTT. It translates to CASSSQGKTGNTIYF.

V is TRBV30 and J is TRBJ2-7, with TRBD2 identical over 9 bases. J lost 2 bases, V lost 8 bases, and 4 bases had no gene match. CDR1 and CDR2 from the germline V gene are GTSNPN and SVGIG (reference sequence). This CDR3 spans 12 amino acids. This chain's CDR3 is CALGLATYEQYF. For the CDR3, the DNA is TGTGCCCTGGGACTAGCCACCTACGAGCAGTACTTC.

This chain links TRBV6-5 with TRBJ1-3; tentatively, D is TRBD1 (5 bases). The CDR3 length is 15 residues. Germline V gene lookup returns CDR1 MNHEY and CDR2 SVGAGI. The V end lost 5 bases, the J end lost 0 bases, and 11 bases lay between the germline ends. In DNA form, the CDR3 reads TGTGCCAGCAGTACTACAGGATTCTCTGGAAACACCATATATTTT. Amino acids: CASSTTGFSGNTIYF.

The chain employs TRBV6-1 and TRBJ1-1; no clear D. Per germline, CDR1 MNHNS and CDR2 SASEGT. CDR3 size: 14 residues. V was clipped by 3 bases and J by 0 bases, with 8 bases between them. DNA for the CDR3: TGTGCCAGCAGTGATGGTGGGGTGAACACTGAAGCTTTCTTT. This encodes CASSDGGVNTEAFF.

This clone was seen a handful of times. The chain uses TRBV4-1 and TRBJ1-6; D gene unclear. The CDR3 sequence is 16 residues long. The germline V and J ends were trimmed by 3 bases and 8 bases, with 17 bases remaining between them. The germline gives CDR1 MGHRA, CDR2 YSYEKL. The CDR3 here is CASSHSKTLVDSPLHF. Written as DNA, the CDR3 is TGCGCCAGCAGCCACAGCAAGACCCTTGTGGATTCACCCCTCCACTTT.

This rearrangement joins TRBV7-2 to TRBJ2-7; unclear D gene. Germline loops: CDR1 SGHTA, CDR2 FQGNSA. The CDR3 runs to 15 residues. Trimming left V 2 bases short and J 1 base short, with 12 bases between. CDR3 residues: CASSLQVSTSYEQYF. CDR3 sequence (DNA): TGTGCCAGCAGCTTACAGGTCTCGACTTCCTACGAGCAGTACTTC. The full variable domain, its missing parts supplied by reference TRBV7-2 and TRBJ2-7, is GAGVSQSPSNKVTEKGKDVELRCDPISGHTALYWYRQSLGQGLEFLIYFQGNSAPDKSGLPSDRFSAERTGGSVSTLTIQRTQQEDSAVYLCASSLQVSTSYEQYFGPGTRLTVT.